The clone carrying this T cell receptor beta chain was seen many times. The length of the CDR3 is 16 residues. The germline V gene encodes CDR1 SGHDN and CDR2 FVKESK. The trim removed 6 bases at V and 4 bases at J, leaving 7 bases unmatched. These data are taken from a study of T-cell memory formation after mild COVID-19. TCRdb passed the 5' RACE reads through MiXCR, listing each CDR3 protein once. The repertoire includes hundreds of thousands of distinct CDR3 sequences, about 20% of them detected once, and approximately 13% sits in the top ten. The V call is TRBV14, the J call TRBJ2-6, with 9 bases identical to TRBD1. The TCR originated in an adult woman who had mild COVID-19 (a few samples of this study predate the infection). Cell type and time point are not known. The sequenced material came from PBMCs or a T cell subset sorted from them (not recorded which). The CDR3 loop reads CASSFHRGQGANVLTF. CDR3 sequence (DNA): TGTGCCAGCAGTTTCCACAGGGGGCAGGGGGCCAACGTCCTGACTTTC.